These 15 T cell receptor beta chains were sequenced from one sample in a study of cytomegalovirus exposure and HLA in healthy donors. Clones were read by immunoSEQ multiplex PCR, and TCRdb kept only the in-frame ones, dropping some. The data contain 55,000 to 70,000 clones, about 93% of them singletons. Specimen: PBMCs. The receptor source for this set is a man aged 18 to 30 in good health and CMV-seronegative.

The V call is TRBV7-2, the J call TRBJ1-2; no reliable D call. Germline V gene lookup returns CDR1 SGHTA and CDR2 FQGNSA. Trimming shortened V by 6 bases and J by 7 bases, and 15 bases separated the two germline ends. The CDR3 has 13 residues. CDR3 DNA sequence: TGTGCCAGCAGTTCTGACAAGGGAGGTGGCTACACCTTC. Translated, it gives CASSSDKGGGYTF. Complete variable domain (other parts from reference TRBV7-2 and TRBJ1-2): GAGVSQSPSNKVTEKGKDVELRCDPISGHTALYWYRQSLGQGLEFLIYFQGNSAPDKSGLPSDRFSAERTGGSVSTLTIQRTQQEDSAVYLCASSSDKGGGYTFGSGTRLTVV.

This clone is a singleton in its sample. V and J are TRBV28 and TRBJ2-6; weak D call: TRBD1 (6 bases). Germline V CDR1 and CDR2: MDHEN, SYDVKM. This CDR3 spans 17 amino acids. Between the trimmed V and J ends, which lost 0 bases and 0 bases, there was a span of 9 bases. CDR3 residues: CASSLWQGSSGANVLTF. DNA of the CDR3: TGTGCCAGCAGTTTATGGCAGGGGAGCTCTGGGGCCAACGTCCTGACTTTC.

V is TRBV6-4 and J is TRBJ2-3; TRBD1 might be the D (5 bases). V gave up 5 bases and J gave up 5 bases, with 11 bases separating them. The CDR3 is 13 residues long. Germline values: CDR1 MRHNA, CDR2 SNTAGT. CDR3: CASSLRQRDTQYF. The CDR3 bases are TGTGCCAGCAGTCTCCGACAGCGAGATACGCAGTATTTT.

V and J are TRBV27 and TRBJ2-2; 11 nucleotides line up with TRBD2. The CDR3 length is 16 residues. With 6 bases clipped from V and 1 base from J, the junction kept 4 bases outside the gene matches. Germline CDR1 and CDR2: MNHEY and SMNVEV (reference sequence). The CDR3 sequence: CASRSGLAGNTGELFF. The DNA of the CDR3 is TGTGCCAGCAGATCCGGACTAGCGGGGAACACCGGGGAGCTGTTTTTT.

The V gene is TRBV10-3, the J gene TRBJ2-1, with TRBD2 matching 7 bases. The CDR3 length is 14 residues. With V trimmed by 6 bases and J by 7 bases, 9 bases remained unmatched. Germline CDR1 ENHRY, CDR2 SYGVKD. CDR3 nucleotides: TGTGCCATCAGGCCGAGCGGGAATGAGAATGAGCAGTTCTTC. Amino acids: CAIRPSGNENEQFF.

This rearrangement joins TRBV6-6 to TRBJ1-1, with D unclear. The CDR3 spans 11 residues. CDR1 and CDR2 (germline): MNHNY, SVGAGI (reference sequence). Trimming pared 6 bases from V and 3 bases from J, leaving 5 bases between. CDR3: CASSSYTEAFF. The CDR3, as DNA: TGTGCCAGCAGCTCCTACACTGAAGCTTTCTTT.

The V and J genes are TRBV12-5 and TRBJ2-1; 9 nucleotides match TRBD2. The J segment lost 2 bases and the V segment lost 5 bases, leaving 4 bases of the junction unmatched. Germline V gene data show CDR1 as LGHNT and CDR2 as FRNRAP. The CDR3 extends over 15 amino acids. CDR3 in amino acids: CASGISGSTYNEQFF. As DNA, the CDR3 is TGTGCTAGTGGTATTAGCGGGAGCACCTACAATGAGCAGTTCTTC.

The genes are TRBV27 and TRBJ1-5; D might be TRBD1 (5 bases). Trimming stripped 1 base from V and 4 bases from J, with 17 bases between. The length of the CDR3 is 17 residues. Germline-derived CDR1 and CDR2 are MNHEY and SMNVEV (reference sequence). The CDR3 spells CASSLLAGVQGNQPQHF. For the CDR3, the DNA is TGTGCCAGCAGTTTATTGGCGGGGGTACAAGGGAATCAGCCCCAGCATTTT.

With respect to this clone: The junction departs from germline at one end; a sequencing error may be responsible. The V gene is TRBV15, the J gene TRBJ2-5; 9 positions agree with TRBD2. CDR1 and CDR2 (germline): LNHNV, YYDKDF (reference sequence). The CDR3 totals 14 residues. The CDR3 loop is CAPRGGRGQETQYF. CDR3 coding DNA: TGTGCCCCCAGGGGCGGGAGGGGACAAGAGACCCAGTACTTC.

The genes are TRBV5-4 and TRBJ2-5; TRBD2 agrees at 7 bases. The CDR3 totals 17 residues. Germline V gene data show CDR1 as SGHNT and CDR2 as YYREEE (reference sequence). V was pared by 0 bases and J by 4 bases, with 12 bases of the junction left unmatched. CDR3 in amino acids: CASSLGGGSTGVETQYF. The CDR3 DNA sequence: TGTGCCAGCAGCTTGGGGGGCGGGAGTACGGGAGTAGAGACCCAGTACTTC.

CDR3 in amino acids: CASSLQGIGTEAFF. The DNA for the CDR3 is TGTGCCAGCAGCCTACAGGGAATAGGGACTGAAGCTTTCTTT. This rearrangement joins TRBV7-2 to TRBJ1-1, with a possible D match to TRBD1 (6 bases). Germline V lookup: CDR1 SGHTA, CDR2 FQGNSA. The V gene lost 5 bases and the J gene lost 5 bases, with 15 bases spanning the gap. The CDR3 is 14 residues long. Together with reference TRBV7-2 and TRBJ1-1, the CDR3 gives the full variable domain: GAGVSQSPSNKVTEKGKDVELRCDPISGHTALYWYRQSLGQGLEFLIYFQGNSAPDKSGLPSDRFSAERTGGSVSTLTIQRTQQEDSAVYLCASSLQGIGTEAFFGQGTRLTVV.

V gene TRBV5-1 combines with J gene TRBJ2-3; perhaps TRBD1 as D (6 bases). V was trimmed by 4 bases and J by 1 base, leaving 10 bases between them. The CDR3 sequence is 14 residues long. Germline values: CDR1 SGHRS, CDR2 YFSETQ. As DNA, the CDR3 is TGCGCCAGCAGCACACGACAGGGCACAGATACGCAGTATTTT. Its translation: CASSTRQGTDTQYF.

The chain combines TRBV6-5 with TRBJ1-5; D gene ambiguous. CDR3 size: 13 residues. Germline CDR1 MNHEY, CDR2 SVGAGI. V lost 7 bases and J lost 9, with 16 bases in between. The CDR3 here is CASKTIGGGPQHF. CDR3 sequence (DNA): TGTGCCAGCAAGACTATCGGCGGTGGGCCCCAGCATTTT.

CDR3 nucleotides: TGTGCCAGCAGTCTAAGCGGGAGGGCCTCCTACGAGCAGTACTTC. Protein product: CASSLSGRASYEQYF. The rearrangement uses TRBV14 and TRBJ2-7; 10 bases line up with TRBD2. V shed 6 bases, J shed 0 bases, and the junction held 5 bases outside the gene matches. CDR1 is SGHDN and CDR2 is FVKESK in the germline V gene. The CDR3 loop spans 15 amino acids. Complete variable domain (other parts from reference TRBV14 and TRBJ2-7): EAGVTQFPSHSVIEKGQTVTLRCDPISGHDNLYWYRRVMGKEIKFLLHFVKESKQDESGMPNNRFLAERTGGTYSTLKVQPAELEDSGVYFCASSLSGRASYEQYFGPGTRLTVT.

This clone was recorded once. The V call is TRBV7-3, the J call TRBJ2-7; 13 bases are shared with TRBD2. Germline assignment: CDR1 SGHTA and CDR2 FQGTGA. The trim removed 2 bases at V and 2 bases at J, leaving 3 bases unmatched. There are 16 residues in the CDR3. The CDR3 sequence: CASSLQGLAGTYEQYF. The DNA of the CDR3 is TGTGCCAGCAGCTTACAGGGACTAGCGGGGACCTACGAGCAGTACTTC.